This TCR beta chain derives from a study of cytomegalovirus exposure and HLA in healthy donors. Overall study findings and caveats: In an earlier analysis, productive rearrangement rates for most beta V segments clustered near 87% or 30%. Roughly uniform sequencing depth across donors was assumed, possibly incorrectly.

The CDR3 spans 14 residues. Per germline, CDR1 LGHNA and CDR2 YNFKEQ. V lost 0 bases and J lost 9, with 9 bases in between. Regarding this clone: The antigen is undetermined.

The PCR had 60 Vbeta and 13 Jbeta primers. This table comes from immunoSEQ multiplex PCR, and its TCRdb copy is limited to in-frame clones, with some not included. In the table there are 130,000 to 150,000 clones, 80% of which are singletons. Specimen: PBMCs. This TCR was recovered from a male donor in good health and CMV-seronegative. The rearrangement links TRBV4-2 to TRBJ1-6; D is unclear. The CDR3 region is CASSQERVGSPLHF. The CDR3 DNA reads TGTGCCAGCAGCCAAGAACGGGTAGGTTCACCCCTCCACTTT.